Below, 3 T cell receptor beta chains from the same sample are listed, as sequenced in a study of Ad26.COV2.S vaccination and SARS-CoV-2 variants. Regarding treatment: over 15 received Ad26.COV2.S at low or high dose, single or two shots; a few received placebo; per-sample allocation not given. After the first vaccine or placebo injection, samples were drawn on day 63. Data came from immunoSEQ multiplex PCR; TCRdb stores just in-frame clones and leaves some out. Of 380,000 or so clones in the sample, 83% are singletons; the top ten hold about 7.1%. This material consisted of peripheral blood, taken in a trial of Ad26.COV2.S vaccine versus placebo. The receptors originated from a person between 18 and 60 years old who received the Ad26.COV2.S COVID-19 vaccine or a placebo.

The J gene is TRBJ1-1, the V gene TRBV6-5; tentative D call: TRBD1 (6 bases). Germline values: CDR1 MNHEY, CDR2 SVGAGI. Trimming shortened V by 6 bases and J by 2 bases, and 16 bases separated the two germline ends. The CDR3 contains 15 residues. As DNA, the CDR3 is TGTGCCAGCAGGCGGAACAGGGCGATCAACACTGAAGCTTTCTTT. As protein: CASRRNRAINTEAFF.

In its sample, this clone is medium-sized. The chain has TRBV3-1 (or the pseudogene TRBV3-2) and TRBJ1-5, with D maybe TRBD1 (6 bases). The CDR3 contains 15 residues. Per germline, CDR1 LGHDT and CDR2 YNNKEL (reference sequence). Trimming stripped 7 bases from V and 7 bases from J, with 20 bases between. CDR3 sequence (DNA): TGTGCCAGCACCGGCGCAGGGGAAAGGGGCCAGCCCCAGCATTTT. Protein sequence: CASTGAGERGQPQHF.

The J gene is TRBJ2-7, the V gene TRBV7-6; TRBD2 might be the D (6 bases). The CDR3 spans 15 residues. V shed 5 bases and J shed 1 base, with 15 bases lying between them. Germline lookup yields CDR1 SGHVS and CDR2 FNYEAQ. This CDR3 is CASSPQEGRSYEQYF. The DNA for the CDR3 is TGTGCCAGCAGCCCGCAGGAGGGTCGTTCCTACGAGCAGTACTTC.